Following are 18 T cell receptor beta chains from one sample sequenced in a study of cytomegalovirus exposure and HLA in healthy donors. PCR amplification relied on 60 Vbeta primers (plus 13 Jbeta primers). TCRdb's table, derived via immunoSEQ multiplex PCR, lists solely in-frame clones and lacks some. Found here are approximately 120,000 clones, less than 70% of them singletons; the top ten hold 5% to 7%. Sequenced sample: PBMCs. All receptors derive from a woman in her seventies in good health and CMV-seropositive.

This chain joins TRBV19 and TRBJ2-3; 8 positions match TRBD1. The CDR3 sequence is 15 residues long. Germline CDR1 reads LNHDA; CDR2 reads SQIVND (reference sequence). After removal of 4 bases from V and 1 base from J, the junction contained 4 bases not matched to a gene. CDR3 DNA sequence: TGTGCCAGTAGTACCTCGGGACAGGGCACAGATACGCAGTATTTT. As protein: CASSTSGQGTDTQYF. The whole variable domain, remainder taken from reference TRBV19 and TRBJ2-3, is DGGITQSPKYLFRKEGQNVTLSCEQNLNHDAMYWYRQDPGQGLRLIYYSQIVNDFQKGDIAEGYSVSREKKESFPLTVTSAQKNPTAFYLCASSTSGQGTDTQYFGPGTRLTVL.

The chain recombines TRBV2 with TRBJ1-1; D is uncertain. V dropped 6 bases and J dropped 1 base, with 9 bases sitting between them. This CDR3 has 13 amino acids. Germline assignment: CDR1 SNHLY and CDR2 FYNNEI. Here the CDR3 reads CASRREGNTEAFF. As DNA, the CDR3 is TGTGCCAGCAGGAGGGAGGGGAACACTGAAGCTTTCTTT.

This clone came up once. The CDR3: CASSEPPGPQYF. The CDR3 DNA is TGTGCCAGCAGTGAACCCCCGGGTCCCCAGTACTTC. This chain joins TRBV2 and TRBJ2-7; D call uncertain. CDR1 and CDR2 (germline): SNHLY, FYNNEI. Deletions cut 2 bases from V and 10 bases from J, with 12 bases between. The CDR3 runs to 12 residues.

This clone turned up a few times. J is TRBJ2-7 and V is TRBV7-9; 8 nucleotides align to TRBD1. The CDR3 contains 15 residues. Germline CDR1 is SEHNR and CDR2 is FQNEAQ (reference sequence). The trim removed 3 bases at V and 0 bases at J, leaving 4 bases unmatched. CDR3 DNA sequence: TGTGCCAGCAGCTTTGATCAGGGGGCCTCCTACGAGCAGTACTTC. Protein: CASSFDQGASYEQYF.

Comments on this clone: Other DNA sequences in the same sample also yield this CDR3. The rearrangement uses TRBV20-1 and TRBJ2-7; a possible D gene is TRBD1 (6 bases). This CDR3 has 11 amino acids. V gave up 6 bases and J gave up 3 bases, with 9 bases separating them. Germline CDR1 DFQATT, CDR2 SNEGSKA (reference sequence). CDR3 sequence: CSASQGYEQYF. The CDR3 nucleotides are TGCAGTGCCTCACAGGGCTACGAGCAGTACTTC.

V usage is TRBV2 and J usage is TRBJ1-5, with a tentative D call TRBD1 (6 bases). This CDR3 spans 13 amino acids. The germline V gene has CDR1 SNHLY and CDR2 FYNNEI. V dropped 3 bases and J dropped 7 bases, with 10 bases sitting between them. CDR3 region: CASSDSGVQPQHF. In nucleotides, the CDR3 is TGTGCCAGCAGTGATTCAGGGGTCCAGCCCCAGCATTTT.

This chain joins TRBV9 and TRBJ1-1; D is perhaps TRBD1 (5 bases). Trimming pared 3 bases from V and 4 bases from J, leaving 16 bases between. Germline CDR1 and CDR2: SGDLS and YYNGEE. The CDR3 has 15 residues. CDR3 nucleotides: TGTGCCAGCAGCGGGCGGGACGCCACCTTCACTGAAGCTTTCTTT. Amino acid sequence: CASSGRDATFTEAFF.

The rearrangement uses TRBV5-1 and TRBJ2-5, with TRBD1 identical over 11 bases. Trimming at V came to 4 bases and at J to 1 base, leaving 6 bases not matched to a gene. There are 16 residues in the CDR3. The germline gives CDR1 SGHRS, CDR2 YFSETQ. CDR3 loop: CASSPGQGAFQETQYF. The CDR3 DNA follows: TGCGCCAGCAGCCCCGGACAGGGGGCTTTCCAAGAGACCCAGTACTTC.

The chain joins TRBV30 to TRBJ1-1; possible D gene TRBD1, 5 bases. Germline V gives CDR1 GTSNPN, CDR2 SVGIG (reference sequence). The CDR3 consists of 13 residues. V dropped 0 bases and J dropped 9 bases, with 14 bases sitting between them. CDR3 DNA: TGTGCCTGGAGTGTAGCCAGGACATCCAAAGCTTTCTTT. Its protein product is CAWSVARTSKAFF.

The chain couples TRBV6-6 to TRBJ2-1; 12 bases fit TRBD1. The germline V gene has CDR1 MNHNY and CDR2 SVGAGI (reference sequence). V trimming: 5 bases; J trimming: 9 bases; junction bases outside the gene matches: 8. The CDR3 extends over 15 amino acids. DNA for the CDR3: TGTGCCAGCAGTCGATGGGGACAGGGGGCAGGTGAGCAGTTCTTC. This sequence encodes CASSRWGQGAGEQFF.

In this sample, this clone turned up a few times. The rearrangement links TRBV18 to TRBJ1-2, with 8 bases identical to TRBD1. Germline loops: CDR1 KGHSH, CDR2 LQKENI. Germline trimming cut 1 base from V and 8 bases from J; bases unmatched to any gene: 9. The CDR3 spans 15 residues. The CDR3 DNA reads as TGTGCCAGCTCACCACGATCTGGACAGGGAGAGGGCTACACCTTC. It specifies CASSPRSGQGEGYTF.

This clone was counted a few times. The DNA of the CDR3 is TGTGCCAGCAGCTTCCGGGACAGGCACGAGCAGTACTTC. It translates to CASSFRDRHEQYF. This sequence joins TRBV5-8 and TRBJ2-7; 8 positions match TRBD1. In germline, CDR1 is SGHTS, CDR2 YDEGEE. V shed 2 bases, J shed 5 bases, and the junction held 3 bases outside the gene matches. The CDR3 extends over 13 amino acids.

This clone was found once. The chain is built from TRBV6-6 and TRBJ2-3; TRBD1 matches at 9 bases. This CDR3 spans 14 amino acids. With V trimmed by 5 bases and J by 3 bases, 3 bases remained unmatched. In germline, CDR1 is MNHNY, CDR2 SVGAGI (reference sequence). The CDR3 here is CASSLGTGTDTQYF. The CDR3 region has the DNA TGTGCCAGCAGTCTCGGGACAGGGACAGATACGCAGTATTTT.

The rearrangement links TRBV7-8 to TRBJ1-5; D may be TRBD1 (5 bases). The CDR3 is made up of 16 amino acids. V dropped 4 bases and J dropped 2 bases, with 15 bases sitting between them. In germline, CDR1 is SGHVS, CDR2 FQNEAQ. CDR3: CASSYRQLGGNQPQHF. The DNA of the CDR3 is TGTGCCAGCAGCTACCGACAGCTGGGCGGCAATCAGCCCCAGCATTTT. Using reference TRBV7-8 and TRBJ1-5 for the parts outside the CDR3, the full variable domain is GAGVSQSPRYKVAKRGQDVALRCDPISGHVSLFWYQQALGQGPEFLTYFQNEAQLDKSGLPSDRFFAERPEGSVSTLKIQRTQQEDSAVYLCASSYRQLGGNQPQHFGDGTRLSIL.

The V call is TRBV7-2, the J call TRBJ2-7; no definite D call. V lost 5 bases, J lost 1 base, and 3 bases lay in between. CDR1 is SGHTA, CDR2 FQGNSA, per germline. CDR3 length: 11 residues. In DNA, the CDR3 is TGTGCCAGCAGCGCGTCCTACGAGCAGTACTTC. Its protein is CASSASYEQYF.

In this sample, this clone turned up a few times. The chain carries TRBV1 and TRBJ1-2. TRBV1 is classified as a pseudogene. The CDR3 is made up of 16 amino acids. The CDR3 sequence is CTSSQELGTRVGGYTF. As DNA, the CDR3 is TGCACCAGCAGCCAAGAACTGGGGACTCGTGTAGGGGGCTACACCTTC.

The chain couples TRBV5-6 to TRBJ1-1; 9 nucleotides align to TRBD1. V trimming: 5 bases; J trimming: 1 base; junction bases outside the gene matches: 3. The germline V gene encodes CDR1 SGHDT and CDR2 YYEEEE. CDR3 size: 14 residues. The chain's CDR3 is CASSSDRGNTEAFF. CDR3 DNA: TGTGCCAGCAGTTCGGACAGGGGGAACACTGAAGCTTTCTTT.

This clone occurred a few times. The chain uses TRBV5-1 and TRBJ2-5; 7 bases line up with TRBD2. The V gene end was trimmed by 4 bases and the J gene end by 5 bases; junction bases not matched to a gene: 11. CDR3 size: 15 residues. Germline V gene data show CDR1 as SGHRS and CDR2 as YFSETQ. CDR3 bases: TGCGCCAGCAGCCCGACGACCGGGACTACGGAGACCCAGTACTTC. This sequence encodes CASSPTTGTTETQYF.